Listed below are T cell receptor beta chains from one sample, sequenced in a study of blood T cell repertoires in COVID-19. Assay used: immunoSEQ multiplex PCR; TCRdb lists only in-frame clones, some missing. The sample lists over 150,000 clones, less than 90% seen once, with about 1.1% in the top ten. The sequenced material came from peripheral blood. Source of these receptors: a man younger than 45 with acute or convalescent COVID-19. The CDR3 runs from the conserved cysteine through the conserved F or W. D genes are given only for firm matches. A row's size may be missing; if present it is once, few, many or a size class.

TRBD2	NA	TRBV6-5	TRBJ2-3	TGTGCCAGCAGTTCCCTAGCGGGGGGGCAAAATACGCAGTATTTT	CASSSLAGGQNTQYF
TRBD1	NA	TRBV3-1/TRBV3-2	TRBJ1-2	TGTGCCAGCTCGACAGGGGGCGGGGGTGGCTACACCTTC	CASSTGGGGGYTF
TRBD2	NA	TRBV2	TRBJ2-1	TGTGCCAGCAGGGACTCCATAGCGGGGGTTTACAATGAGCAGTTCTTC	CASRDSIAGVYNEQFF
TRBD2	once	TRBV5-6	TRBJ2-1	TGTGCCAGCAGCCGGACTAGCGGGGGCCTGGTATACAATGAGCAGTTCTTC	CASSRTSGGLVYNEQFF
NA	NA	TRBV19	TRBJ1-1	TGTGCCAGTAGTATCACGGGGGGCGGGAGTGAAGCTTTCTTT	CASSITGGGSEAFF
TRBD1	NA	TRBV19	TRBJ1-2	TGTGCCAGTACCGAGGACAGGGGAATGAGGGGCTACACCTTC	CASTEDRGMRGYTF
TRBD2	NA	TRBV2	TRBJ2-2	TGTGCCAGCAGTGAAGCCAATTTAGCGGGACTCACCGGGGAGCTGTTTTTT	CASSEANLAGLTGELFF
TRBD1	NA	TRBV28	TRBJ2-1	TGTGCCAGCAGTATCCGGGACAGATCATCTGGTGGTGAGCAGTTCTTC	CASSIRDRSSGGEQFF
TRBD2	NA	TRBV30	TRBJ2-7	TGTGCCTGGAGTGTACCAAGGGAGGGGCGCTACGAGCAGTACTTC	CAWSVPREGRYEQYF
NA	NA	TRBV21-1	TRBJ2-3	TGTGCCAGCAGCAAATCGGGGAAACCTACGAGCACAGATACGCAGTATTTT	CASSKSGKPTSTDTQYF
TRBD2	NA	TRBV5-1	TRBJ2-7	TGCGCCAGCAGCCAGCCCCGGGAGGGGTCAAAACACCGGAGCTCCTACGAGCAGTACTTC	CASSQPREGSKHRSSYEQYF
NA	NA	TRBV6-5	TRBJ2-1	TGTGCCAGCAGCGGCCTCACAGGGCGCTACAATGAGCAGTTCTTC	CASSGLTGRYNEQFF
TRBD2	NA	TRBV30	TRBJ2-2	TGTGCCTGGAGTAGCGGGAGGGGCACCGGGGAGCTGTTTTTT	CAWSSGRGTGELFF
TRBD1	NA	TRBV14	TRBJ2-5	TGTGCCAGCAGCAAGCGACAGGGGCAGGATGGGGAGACCCAGTACTTC	CASSKRQGQDGETQYF
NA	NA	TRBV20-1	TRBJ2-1	TGCAGTGCTAGTATCGGAACGACAGATGAGCAGTTCTTC	CSASIGTTDEQFF
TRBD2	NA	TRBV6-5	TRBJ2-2	TGTGCCAGCACCACGAGCGGGAGGGGGCCCGGGGAGCTGTTTTTT	CASTTSGRGPGELFF
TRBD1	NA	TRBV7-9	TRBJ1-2	TGTGCCAGCGCAAGGAACAGGGGTGATGGCTACACCTTC	CASARNRGDGYTF
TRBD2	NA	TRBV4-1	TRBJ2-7	TGCGCCAGCAGCCAACCTAGCGGGCGATTCTACGAGCAGTACTTC	CASSQPSGRFYEQYF